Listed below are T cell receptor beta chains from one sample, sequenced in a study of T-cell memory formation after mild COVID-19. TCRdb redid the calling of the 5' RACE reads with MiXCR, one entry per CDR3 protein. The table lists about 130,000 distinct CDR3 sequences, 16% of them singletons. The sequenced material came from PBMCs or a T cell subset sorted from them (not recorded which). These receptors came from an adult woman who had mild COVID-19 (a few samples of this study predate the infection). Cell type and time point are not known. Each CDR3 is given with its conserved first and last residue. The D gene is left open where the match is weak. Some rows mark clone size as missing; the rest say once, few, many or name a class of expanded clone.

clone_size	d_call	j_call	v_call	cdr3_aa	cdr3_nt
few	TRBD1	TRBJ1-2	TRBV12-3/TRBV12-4	CASSMTGASNYGYTF	TGTGCCAGCAGCATGACAGGGGCTTCTAACTATGGCTACACCTTC
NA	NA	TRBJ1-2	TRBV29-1	CSVEQPALGGYTF	TGCAGCGTTGAACAGCCAGCACTTGGGGGCTACACCTTC
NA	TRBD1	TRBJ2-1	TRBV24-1	CATSDSWGQSYNEQFF	TGTGCCACCAGTGATTCCTGGGGACAGTCCTACAATGAGCAGTTCTTC
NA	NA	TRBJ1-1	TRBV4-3	CASSPNHREEGTEAFF	TGCGCCAGCAGCCCGAATCACAGGGAAGAGGGGACTGAAGCTTTCTTT
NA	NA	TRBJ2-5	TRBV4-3	CASSQDNQGRETQYF	TGCGCCAGCAGCCAAGATAACCAAGGGCGGGAGACCCAGTACTTC
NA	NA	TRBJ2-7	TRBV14	CASSQGSHRAYEQYF	TGTGCCAGCAGCCAAGGATCTCATAGGGCCTACGAGCAGTACTTC
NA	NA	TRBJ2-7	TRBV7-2	CASSRTTSTYEQYF	TGTGCCAGCAGCCGTACGACAAGCACCTACGAGCAGTACTTC
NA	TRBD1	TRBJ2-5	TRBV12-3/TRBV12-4	CASSQQGQETQYF	TGTGCCAGCAGCCAACAGGGGCAAGAGACCCAGTACTTC
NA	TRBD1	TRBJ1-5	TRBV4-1	CASKETGGKNQPQHF	TGCGCCAGCAAAGAAACAGGGGGGAAAAATCAGCCCCAGCATTTT
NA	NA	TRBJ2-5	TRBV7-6	CASSLGSYWGSKETQYF	TGTGCCAGCAGCTTAGGCTCATACTGGGGATCGAAGGAGACCCAGTACTTC
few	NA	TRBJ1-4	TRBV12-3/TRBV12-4	CASSLDRDGEKLFF	TGTGCCAGCAGTTTAGACAGGGATGGGGAAAAACTGTTTTTT
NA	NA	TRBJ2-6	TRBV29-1	CSVSRENGANVLTF	TGCAGCGTTAGTCGGGAGAATGGGGCCAACGTCCTGACTTTC
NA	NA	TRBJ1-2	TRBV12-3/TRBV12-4	CASSSTERHGYTF	TGTGCCAGCAGTTCAACGGAACGTCATGGCTACACCTTC
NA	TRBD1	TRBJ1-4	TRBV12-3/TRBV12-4	CASSPTTGPLTNEKLFF	TGTGCCAGCAGCCCTACGACAGGGCCTTTAACTAATGAAAAACTGTTTTTT
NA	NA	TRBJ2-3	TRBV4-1	CASSQPGEGTDTQYF	TGCGCCAGCAGCCAGCCGGGGGAAGGCACAGATACGCAGTATTTT
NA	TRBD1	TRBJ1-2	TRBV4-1	CASEPGTGGDGYTF	TGCGCCAGCGAGCCCGGGACAGGGGGTGATGGCTACACCTTC
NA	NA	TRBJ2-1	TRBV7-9	CASSQTAGAEFF	TGTGCCAGCAGCCAAACCGCGGGGGCTGAGTTCTTC
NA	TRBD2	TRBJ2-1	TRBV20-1	CSARDVAGEDNEQFF	TGCAGTGCTAGAGATGTAGCGGGAGAGGACAATGAGCAGTTCTTC
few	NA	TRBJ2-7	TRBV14	CASSQDPGILEQYF	TGTGCCAGCAGCCAAGATCCCGGGATACTCGAGCAGTACTTC
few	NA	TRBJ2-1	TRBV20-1	CSATGDRYNEQFF	TGCAGTGCGACTGGGGACCGGTACAATGAGCAGTTCTTC
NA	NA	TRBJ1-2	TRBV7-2	CASNLGFGYGYTF	TGTGCCAGCAACCTTGGATTTGGCTATGGCTACACCTTC
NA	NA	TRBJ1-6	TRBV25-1	CASSEGGGRTPLHF	TGTGCCAGCAGTGAAGGAGGGGGACGGACACCCCTCCACTTT
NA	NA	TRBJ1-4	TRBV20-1	CSARWRAGNEKLFF	TGCAGTGCTAGATGGAGGGCAGGGAATGAAAAACTGTTTTTT
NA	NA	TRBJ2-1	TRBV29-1	CSVTSDRYNEQFF	TGCAGCGTGACCTCGGACAGATACAATGAGCAGTTCTTC
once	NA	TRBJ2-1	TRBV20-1	CSAPRGYNEQFF	TGCAGTGCGCCAAGGGGATACAATGAGCAGTTCTTC
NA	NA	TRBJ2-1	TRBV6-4	CASSDGVNYNEQFF	TGTGCCAGCAGTGACGGGGTTAATTACAATGAGCAGTTCTTC
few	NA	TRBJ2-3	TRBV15	CATSTGTGKLTDTQYF	TGTGCCACCAGCACAGGGACGGGGAAGCTCACAGATACGCAGTATTTT
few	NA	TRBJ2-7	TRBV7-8	CASSSRVAEQYF	TGTGCCAGCAGCTCCAGGGTGGCGGAGCAGTACTTC
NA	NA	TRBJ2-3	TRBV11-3	CASSPYQSTDTQYF	TGTGCCAGCAGCCCCTATCAGAGTACAGATACGCAGTATTTT
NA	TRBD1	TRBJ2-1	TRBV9	CASSGGQDNEQFF	TGTGCCAGCAGCGGGGGACAGGACAATGAGCAGTTCTTC
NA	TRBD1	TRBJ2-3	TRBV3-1	CASSQHRRTGGPDTQYF	TGTGCCAGCAGCCAACATCGTAGGACAGGGGGGCCAGATACGCAGTATTTT
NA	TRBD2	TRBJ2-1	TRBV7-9	CASSLASGRYNEQFF	TGTGCCAGCAGCTTAGCTAGCGGGAGGTACAATGAGCAGTTCTTC
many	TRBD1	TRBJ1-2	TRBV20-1	CSARVEDRVGYGYTF	TGCAGTGCTAGAGTAGAGGACAGGGTTGGATATGGCTACACCTTC
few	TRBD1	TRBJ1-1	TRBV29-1	CSYEPGQVNTEAFF	TGCAGCTACGAACCGGGACAGGTGAACACTGAAGCTTTCTTT
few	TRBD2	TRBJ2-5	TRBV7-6	CASSRGRGTQYF	TGTGCCAGCAGCCGAGGGAGGGGGACCCAGTACTTC
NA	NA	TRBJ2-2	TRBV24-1	CATSALYTGELFF	TGTGCCACCAGTGCGCTTTACACCGGGGAGCTGTTTTTT
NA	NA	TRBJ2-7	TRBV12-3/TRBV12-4	CASSPFYRSEDEQYF	TGTGCCAGCAGCCCCTTTTATCGCAGCGAGGACGAGCAGTACTTC
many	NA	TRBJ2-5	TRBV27	CASSLTYTGETQYF	TGTGCCAGCAGTTTAACGTATACAGGAGAGACCCAGTACTTC
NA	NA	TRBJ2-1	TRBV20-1	CSASPQFF	TGCAGTGCTAGTCCACAGTTCTTC
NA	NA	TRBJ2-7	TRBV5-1	CASSLVAFDEQYF	TGCGCCAGCAGCTTGGTCGCGTTTGACGAGCAGTACTTC
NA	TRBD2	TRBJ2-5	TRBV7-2	CASSRSGRGETQYF	TGTGCCAGCAGCAGAAGCGGGAGGGGAGAGACCCAGTACTTC
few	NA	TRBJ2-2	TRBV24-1	CATSVGRTTGELFF	TGTGCCACCAGTGTTGGCAGGACCACCGGGGAGCTGTTTTTT
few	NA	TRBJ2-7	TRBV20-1	CSAREVDRYEQYF	TGCAGTGCTAGAGAAGTCGATCGCTACGAGCAGTACTTC
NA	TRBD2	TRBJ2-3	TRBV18	CASSPQRLAGGSDTQYF	TGTGCCAGCTCACCCCAGAGACTAGCGGGGGGCTCAGATACGCAGTATTTT
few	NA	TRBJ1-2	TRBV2	CASSDRSGYGYTF	TGTGCCAGCAGTGACAGGAGCGGATATGGCTACACCTTC
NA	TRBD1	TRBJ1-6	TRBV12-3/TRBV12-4	CASNYGQGFAGSPLHF	TGTGCCAGCAACTATGGACAGGGCTTCGCAGGTTCACCCCTCCACTTT
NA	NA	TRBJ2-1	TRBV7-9	CASSDGGGDEQFF	TGTGCCAGCAGCGACGGTGGAGGGGATGAGCAGTTCTTC
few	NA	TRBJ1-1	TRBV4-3	CASSQDPGTEAFF	TGCGCCAGCAGCCAAGATCCAGGGACTGAAGCTTTCTTT
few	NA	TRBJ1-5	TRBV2	CASRPKSGSHQPQHF	TGTGCCAGCAGGCCAAAGTCGGGGTCCCATCAGCCCCAGCATTTT
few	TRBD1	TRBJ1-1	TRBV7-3	CASSSTTGYTEAFF	TGTGCCAGCAGCTCGACGACAGGGTACACTGAAGCTTTCTTT
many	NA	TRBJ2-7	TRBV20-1	CSALRGGSSYEQYF	TGCAGTGCTCTGAGGGGGGGGTCCAGCTACGAGCAGTACTTC
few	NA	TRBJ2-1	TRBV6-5	CASSRIPGVGNEQFF	TGTGCCAGCAGTAGGATCCCGGGAGTCGGGAATGAGCAGTTCTTC
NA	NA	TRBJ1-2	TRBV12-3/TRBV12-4	CASRAANRVNYGYTF	TGTGCCAGCAGAGCTGCTAACAGGGTTAACTATGGCTACACCTTC
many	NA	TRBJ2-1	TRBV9	CASMAGRNNEQFF	TGTGCCTCCATGGCGGGACGAAACAATGAGCAGTTCTTC
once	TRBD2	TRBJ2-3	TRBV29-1	CSVRGGSTDTQYF	TGCAGCGTTCGGGGGGGAAGCACAGATACGCAGTATTTT
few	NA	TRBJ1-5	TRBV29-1	CSVENSYGTPGQPQHF	TGCAGCGTTGAAAATTCCTACGGTACTCCAGGGCAGCCCCAGCATTTT
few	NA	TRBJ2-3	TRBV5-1	CASSLISRTDTQYF	TGCGCCAGCAGCTTGATTAGCCGAACAGATACGCAGTATTTT
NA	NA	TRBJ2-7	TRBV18	CASSPSTYEQYF	TGTGCCAGCTCACCCTCAACCTACGAGCAGTACTTC
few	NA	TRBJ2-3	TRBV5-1	CASSADQPGRDTQYF	TGCGCCAGCAGCGCGGACCAACCGGGACGCGATACGCAGTATTTT
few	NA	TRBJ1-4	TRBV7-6	CASSLMSANEKLFF	TGTGCCAGCAGCTTAATGTCAGCTAATGAAAAACTGTTTTTT